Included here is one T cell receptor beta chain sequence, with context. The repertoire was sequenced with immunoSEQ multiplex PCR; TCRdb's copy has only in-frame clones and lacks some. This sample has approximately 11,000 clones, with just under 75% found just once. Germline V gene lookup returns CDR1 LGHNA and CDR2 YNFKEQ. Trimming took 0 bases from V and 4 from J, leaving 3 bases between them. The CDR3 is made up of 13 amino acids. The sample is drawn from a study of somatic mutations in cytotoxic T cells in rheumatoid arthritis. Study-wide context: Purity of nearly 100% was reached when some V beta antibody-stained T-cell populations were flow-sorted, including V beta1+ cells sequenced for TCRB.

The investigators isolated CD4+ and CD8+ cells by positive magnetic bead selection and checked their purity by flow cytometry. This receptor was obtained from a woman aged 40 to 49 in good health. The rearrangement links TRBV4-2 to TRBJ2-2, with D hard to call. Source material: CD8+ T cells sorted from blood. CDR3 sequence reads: CASSQESTGELFF. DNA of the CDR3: TGTGCCAGCAGCCAAGAAAGCACCGGGGAGCTGTTTTTT.